A single sample gave rise to the 16 T cell receptor beta chains below, sequenced in a study of cytomegalovirus exposure and HLA in healthy donors. Primers: 60 Vbeta forward and 13 Jbeta reverse. Generated by immunoSEQ multiplex PCR, the TCRdb table keeps only in-frame clones and is missing some. The sample lists 120,000 to 150,000 clones; roughly 79% were seen once. The source material was PBMCs. These receptors originate from a woman aged 30 to 39 in good health and CMV-seronegative.

The V gene is TRBV2, the J gene TRBJ2-4; the D is unclear. The germline V gene has CDR1 SNHLY and CDR2 FYNNEI. This CDR3 is built from 13 residues. The V end was cut by 2 bases, the J end by 8 bases, with 10 bases between. The CDR3 DNA follows: TGTGCCAGCAGTGAATTTACAGCCTACATTCAGTACTTC. As protein: CASSEFTAYIQYF.

The gene calls are TRBV7-8 and TRBJ2-1; 8 nucleotides align to TRBD1. V was clipped by 0 bases and J by 8 bases; unmatched bases: 15. The CDR3 has 18 amino acids. Germline CDR1 is SGHVS and CDR2 is FQNEAQ. The CDR3 bases are TGTGCCAGCAGCTTAGCTCCTAGGGTCGACAGGGGAAGAGATGAGCAGTTCTTC. It specifies CASSLAPRVDRGRDEQFF.

This clone was seen only once. The chain couples TRBV27 to TRBJ1-4; TRBD1 agrees at 10 bases. The CDR3 consists of 16 residues. The ends lost 6 bases at V and 8 bases at J; junction bases unmatched: 12. Germline V gives CDR1 MNHEY, CDR2 SMNVEV (reference sequence). CDR3 in amino acids: CASRIRQGAIGEKLFF. CDR3 bases: TGTGCCAGCAGAATTCGACAGGGGGCAATTGGGGAAAAACTGTTTTTT.

The gene calls are TRBV2 and TRBJ2-1; D is unclear. V lost 6 bases and J lost 6, with 12 bases in between. The CDR3 covers 13 residues. Germline values: CDR1 SNHLY, CDR2 FYNNEI. DNA of the CDR3: TGTGCCAGCAGAAATAGACCAGGCAATGAGCAGTTCTTC. Its protein is CASRNRPGNEQFF.

This chain uses TRBV13 with TRBJ2-1; 9 bases match TRBD2. The germline CDR1 and CDR2 sequences are PRHDT and FYEKMQ (reference sequence). With V trimmed by 5 bases and J by 4 bases, 9 bases remained unmatched. The length of the CDR3 is 16 residues. The CDR3 coding sequence is TGTGCCAGCAGCATTATGGAGCTAGCGGGATACAATGAGCAGTTCTTC. Amino acid sequence: CASSIMELAGYNEQFF.

This chain links TRBV11-1 with TRBJ1-6, with 9 bases fitting TRBD1. Germline loops: CDR1 SGHAT, CDR2 FQDESV (reference sequence). The CDR3 contains 19 residues. The V segment lost 4 bases and the J segment 7 bases; nucleotides outside the gene matches: 17. CDR3 DNA sequence: TGTGCCAGCAGCTCTAACCTCTTGGACAGGGGCGTGGGGAATTCACCCCTCCACTTT. Encoded protein: CASSSNLLDRGVGNSPLHF.

The V and J genes are TRBV11-2 and TRBJ2-5; D could derive from TRBD1 or TRBD2 (5 bases each). The J call may be incorrect, as the DNA end agrees better with TRBJ2-7. Per the germline V gene, CDR1 is SGHAT and CDR2 is FQNNGV. The CDR3 is made up of 12 amino acids. CDR3 nucleotides: TGTGCCAGCAGCCAGGGTGGGGGCGAGCAGTACTTC. Translating gives CASSQGGGEQYF.

The CDR3 DNA is TGTGCCAGCAGCTTAGCGGGCAGGGCAGGAGGCTACACCTTC. Its translation is CASSLAGRAGGYTF. The V gene is TRBV7-9, the J gene TRBJ1-2; the D gene is possibly TRBD1 (5 bases). CDR1 is SEHNR and CDR2 is FQNEAQ in the germline V gene (reference sequence). The CDR3 consists of 14 residues. The V and J ends lost 0 bases and 8 bases respectively, with 13 bases between them.

Here the CDR3 DNA reads TGTGCCAGCACCGTCGGTCGCCGGCGGGCAGATACGCAGTATTTT. Protein: CASTVGRRRADTQYF. The genes are TRBV7-9 and TRBJ2-3, with a tentative D call TRBD2 (5 bases). This CDR3 comprises 15 residues. Per germline, CDR1 SEHNR and CDR2 FQNEAQ (reference sequence). V was cut by 7 bases and J by 4 bases, with 18 bases left in between.

The V and J genes are TRBV4-3 and TRBJ1-1; D remains ambiguous. V lost 0 bases and J lost 1, with 6 bases in between. In germline, CDR1 is LGHNA, CDR2 YSLEER. This CDR3 contains 14 residues. CDR3 coding DNA: TGCGCCAGCAGCCAAGAGACGGGGAACACTGAAGCTTTCTTT. This sequence encodes CASSQETGNTEAFF.

V and J are TRBV6-1 and TRBJ1-2; 7 positions match TRBD1. Unmatched junction bases numbered 8, after V lost 5 bases and J lost 2 bases. The CDR3 is 15 residues long. Germline CDR1 and CDR2: MNHNS and SASEGT. CDR3 sequence reads: CASSTPQGSNYGYTF. CDR3 in DNA: TGTGCCAGCAGTACCCCACAGGGGTCCAACTATGGCTACACCTTC.

This clone has only one observation. The chain carries TRBV4-2 and TRBJ2-1, with 10 bases matching TRBD2. The CDR3 has 16 residues. J was trimmed by 5 bases and V by 3 bases; bases with no gene match: 7. The germline gives CDR1 LGHNA, CDR2 YNFKEQ. The CDR3 nucleotides are TGTGCCAGCAGCCAGGATAGCGGGGGGCAGGACAATGAGCAGTTCTTC. This translates into CASSQDSGGQDNEQFF.

V and J are TRBV11-2 and TRBJ2-2; 8 bases line up with TRBD2. V gave up 2 bases and J gave up 7 bases; unmatched junction bases: 6. This CDR3 has 15 amino acids. Germline CDR1 and CDR2: SGHAT and FQNNGV. The CDR3 DNA follows: TGTGCCAGCAGCTTACCCAGCGGGGGAGGCGGGGAGCTGTTTTTT. Translation gives CASSLPSGGGGELFF.

The V gene is TRBV27, the J gene TRBJ2-5; TRBD2 agrees at 9 bases. This CDR3 has 15 amino acids. V lost 6 bases, J lost 5 bases, and 10 bases stayed unmatched. CDR1 and CDR2 (germline): MNHEY, SMNVEV (reference sequence). CDR3 amino acids: CASSSYGGGAETQYF. CDR3 nucleotide sequence: TGTGCCAGCAGCTCCTACGGCGGGGGGGCGGAGACCCAGTACTTC.

This chain joins TRBV7-3 and TRBJ2-1; 12 bases line up with TRBD2. Germline V CDR1 and CDR2: SGHTA, FQGTGA. The CDR3 consists of 15 residues. Unmatched junction bases numbered 1, after V lost 5 bases and J lost 2 bases. The CDR3 DNA is TGTGCCAGCAGCCTAGCGGGGGGGCCCTACAATGAGCAGTTCTTC. Its translation: CASSLAGGPYNEQFF.

The chain uses TRBV5-1 and TRBJ2-5; 8 positions agree with TRBD1. Germline assignment: CDR1 SGHRS and CDR2 YFSETQ. The CDR3 spans 14 residues. With V trimmed by 4 bases and J by 4 bases, 6 bases remained unmatched. The DNA for the CDR3 is TGCGCCAGCAGCCATGGACAGGGCGGAGAGACCCAGTACTTC. It is translated as CASSHGQGGETQYF.